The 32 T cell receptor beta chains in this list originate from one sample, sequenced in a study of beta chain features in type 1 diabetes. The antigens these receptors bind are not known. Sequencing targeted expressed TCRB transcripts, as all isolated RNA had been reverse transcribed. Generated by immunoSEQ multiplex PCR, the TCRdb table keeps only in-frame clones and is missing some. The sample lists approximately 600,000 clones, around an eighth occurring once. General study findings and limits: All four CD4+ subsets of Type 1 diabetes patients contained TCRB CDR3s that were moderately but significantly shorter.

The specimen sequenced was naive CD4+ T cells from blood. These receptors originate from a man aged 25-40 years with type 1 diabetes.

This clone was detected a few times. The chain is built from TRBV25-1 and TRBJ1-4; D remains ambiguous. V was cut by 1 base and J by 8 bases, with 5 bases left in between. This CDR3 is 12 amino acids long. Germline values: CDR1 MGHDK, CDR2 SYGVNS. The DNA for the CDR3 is TGTGCCAGCAGTGAATCCCAGGAAAAACTGTTTTTT. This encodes CASSESQEKLFF.

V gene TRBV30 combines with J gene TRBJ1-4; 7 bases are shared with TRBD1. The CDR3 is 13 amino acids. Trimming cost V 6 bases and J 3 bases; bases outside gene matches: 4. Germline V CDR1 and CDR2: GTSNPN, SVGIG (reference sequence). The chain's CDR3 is CACQTGPNEKLFF. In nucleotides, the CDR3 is TGTGCCTGCCAGACAGGGCCTAATGAAAAACTGTTTTTT.

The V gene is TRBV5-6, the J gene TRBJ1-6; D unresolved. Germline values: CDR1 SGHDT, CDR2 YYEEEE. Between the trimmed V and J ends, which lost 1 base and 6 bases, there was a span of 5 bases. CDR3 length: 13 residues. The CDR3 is CASSLTANSPLHF. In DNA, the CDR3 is TGTGCCAGCAGCTTGACAGCTAATTCACCCCTCCACTTT.

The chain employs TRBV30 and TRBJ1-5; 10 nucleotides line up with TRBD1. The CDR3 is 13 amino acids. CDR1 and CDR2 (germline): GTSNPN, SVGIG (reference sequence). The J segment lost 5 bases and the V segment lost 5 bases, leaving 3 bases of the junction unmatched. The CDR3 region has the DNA TGTGCCTGGGGACAGGGGGTGTATCAGCCCCAGCATTTT. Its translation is CAWGQGVYQPQHF.

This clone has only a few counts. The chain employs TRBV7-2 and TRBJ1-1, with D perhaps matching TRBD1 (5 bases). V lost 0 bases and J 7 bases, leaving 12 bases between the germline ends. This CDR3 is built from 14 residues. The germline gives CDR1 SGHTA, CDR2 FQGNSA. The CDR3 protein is CASSLAEGQGEAFF. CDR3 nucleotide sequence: TGTGCCAGCAGCTTAGCGGAGGGTCAGGGTGAAGCTTTCTTT. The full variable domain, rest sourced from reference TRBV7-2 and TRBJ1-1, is GAGVSQSPSNKVTEKGKDVELRCDPISGHTALYWYRQSLGQGLEFLIYFQGNSAPDKSGLPSDRFSAERTGGSVSTLTIQRTQQEDSAVYLCASSLAEGQGEAFFGQGTRLTVV.

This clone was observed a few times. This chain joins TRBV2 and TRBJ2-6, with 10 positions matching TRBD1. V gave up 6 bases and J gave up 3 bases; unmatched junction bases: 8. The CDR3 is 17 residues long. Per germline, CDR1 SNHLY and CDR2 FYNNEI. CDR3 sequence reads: CASSPRDRGIGANVLTF. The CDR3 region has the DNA TGTGCCAGCAGCCCCCGGGACAGGGGAATTGGGGCCAACGTCCTGACTTTC.

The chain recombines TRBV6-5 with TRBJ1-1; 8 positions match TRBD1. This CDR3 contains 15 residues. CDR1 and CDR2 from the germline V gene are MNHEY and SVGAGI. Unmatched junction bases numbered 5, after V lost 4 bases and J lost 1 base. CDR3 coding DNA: TGTGCCAGCAGTTTCCGGACAGGGCAGAACACTGAAGCTTTCTTT. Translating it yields CASSFRTGQNTEAFF.

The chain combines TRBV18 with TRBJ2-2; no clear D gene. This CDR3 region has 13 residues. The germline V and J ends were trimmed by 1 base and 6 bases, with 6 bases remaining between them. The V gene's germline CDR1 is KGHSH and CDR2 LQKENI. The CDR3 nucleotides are TGTGCCAGCTCACCACTAGATCCCGGGGAGCTGTTTTTT. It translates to CASSPLDPGELFF.

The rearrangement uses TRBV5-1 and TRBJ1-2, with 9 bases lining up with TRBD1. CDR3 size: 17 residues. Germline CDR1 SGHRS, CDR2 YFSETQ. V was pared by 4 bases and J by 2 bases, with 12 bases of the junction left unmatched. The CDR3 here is CASSQRDREGPNYGYTF. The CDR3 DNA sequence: TGCGCCAGCAGCCAAAGGGACAGGGAGGGGCCAAACTATGGCTACACCTTC. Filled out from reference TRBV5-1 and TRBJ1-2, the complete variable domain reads KAGVTQTPRYLIKTRGQQVTLSCSPISGHRSVSWYQQTPGQGLQFLFEYFSETQRNKGNFPGRFSGRQFSNSRSEMNVSTLELGDSALYLCASSQRDREGPNYGYTFGSGTRLTVV.

The CDR3 loop reads CASSPPAGRGETQYF. The CDR3 DNA sequence: TGTGCCAGCAGCCCACCAGCGGGTCGGGGGGAGACCCAGTACTTC. The genes are TRBV7-2 and TRBJ2-5; D perhaps matches TRBD2 (6 bases). There are 15 residues in the CDR3. V was clipped by 5 bases and J by 5 bases, with 18 bases between them. The V gene's germline CDR1 is SGHTA and CDR2 FQGNSA.

The CDR3 coding sequence is TGTGCCAGCAGTGAAAGGCGGGGGTCCCCCTACAATGAGCAGTTCTTC. The encoded protein is CASSERRGSPYNEQFF. The rearrangement uses TRBV2 and TRBJ2-1; 7 nucleotides align to TRBD2. CDR3 length equals 16 residues. Germline V lookup: CDR1 SNHLY, CDR2 FYNNEI. The V segment lost 2 bases and the J segment 2 bases; nucleotides outside the gene matches: 6.

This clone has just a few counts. CDR3 in amino acids: CASSLNRALYEQYF. CDR3 sequence (DNA): TGTGCCAGCAGCTTGAACAGGGCACTTTACGAGCAGTACTTC. The chain combines TRBV4-2 with TRBJ2-7, with D possibly matching TRBD1 (6 bases). Germline V gene data show CDR1 as LGHNA and CDR2 as YNFKEQ. Trimming removed 5 bases from V and 4 bases from J, with 15 bases in between. The length of the CDR3 is 14 residues.

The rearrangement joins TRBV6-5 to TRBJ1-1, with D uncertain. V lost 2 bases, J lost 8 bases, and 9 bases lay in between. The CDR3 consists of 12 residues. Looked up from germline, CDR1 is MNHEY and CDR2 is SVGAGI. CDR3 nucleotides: TGTGCCAGCAGTTACGTCCCGTACGAAGCTTTCTTT. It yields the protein CASSYVPYEAFF.

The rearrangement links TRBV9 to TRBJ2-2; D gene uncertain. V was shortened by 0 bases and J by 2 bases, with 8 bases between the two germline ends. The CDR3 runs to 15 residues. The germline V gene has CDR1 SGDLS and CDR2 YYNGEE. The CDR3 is CASSVDGHNTGELFF. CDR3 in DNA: TGTGCCAGCAGCGTAGATGGGCATAACACCGGGGAGCTGTTTTTT. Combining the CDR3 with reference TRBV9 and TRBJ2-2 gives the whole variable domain DSGVTQTPKHLITATGQRVTLRCSPRSGDLSVYWYQQSLDQGLQFLIQYYNGEERAKGNILERFSAQQFPDLHSELNLSSLELGDSALYFCASSVDGHNTGELFFGEGSRLTVL.

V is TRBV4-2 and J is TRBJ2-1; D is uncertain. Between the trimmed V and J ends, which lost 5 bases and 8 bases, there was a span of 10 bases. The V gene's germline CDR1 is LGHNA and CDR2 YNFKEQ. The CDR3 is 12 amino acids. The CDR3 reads CASSKRDDEQFF. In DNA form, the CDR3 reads TGTGCCAGCAGCAAAAGGGATGATGAGCAGTTCTTC.

The CDR3 sequence is CASSLTNGQGRKETQYF. The CDR3 bases are TGTGCCAGCAGCTTAACCAATGGACAGGGTCGGAAAGAGACCCAGTACTTC. The rearrangement joins TRBV13 to TRBJ2-5, with 8 positions matching TRBD1. The ends lost 2 bases at V and 3 bases at J; junction bases unmatched: 11. This CDR3 is built from 17 residues. Per the germline V gene, CDR1 is PRHDT and CDR2 is FYEKMQ (reference sequence).

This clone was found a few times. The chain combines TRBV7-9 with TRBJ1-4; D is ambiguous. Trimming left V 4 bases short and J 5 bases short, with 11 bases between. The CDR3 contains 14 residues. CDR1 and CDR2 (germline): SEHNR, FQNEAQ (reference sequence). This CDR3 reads CASSSDALNEKLFF. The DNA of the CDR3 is TGTGCCAGCAGCTCTGACGCTCTGAATGAAAAACTGTTTTTT.

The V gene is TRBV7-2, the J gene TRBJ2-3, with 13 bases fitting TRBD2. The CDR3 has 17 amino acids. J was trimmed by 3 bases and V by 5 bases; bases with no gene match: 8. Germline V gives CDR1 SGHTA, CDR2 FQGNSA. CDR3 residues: CASSPQTSGGRTDTQYF. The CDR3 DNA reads TGTGCCAGCAGCCCTCAGACTAGCGGGGGGCGGACAGATACGCAGTATTTT.

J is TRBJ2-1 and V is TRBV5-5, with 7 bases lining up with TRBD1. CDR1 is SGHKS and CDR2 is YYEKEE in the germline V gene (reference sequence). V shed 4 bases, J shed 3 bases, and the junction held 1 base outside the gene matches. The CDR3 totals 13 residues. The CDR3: CASSGQDYNEQFF. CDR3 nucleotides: TGTGCCAGCAGCGGACAGGACTACAATGAGCAGTTCTTC.

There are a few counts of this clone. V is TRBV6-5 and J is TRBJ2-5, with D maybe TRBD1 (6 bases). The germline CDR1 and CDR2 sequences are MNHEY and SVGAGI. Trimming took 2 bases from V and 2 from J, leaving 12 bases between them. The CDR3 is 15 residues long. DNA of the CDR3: TGTGCCAGCAGTTACATAGGGACACCTCAAGAGACCCAGTACTTC. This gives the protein CASSYIGTPQETQYF.

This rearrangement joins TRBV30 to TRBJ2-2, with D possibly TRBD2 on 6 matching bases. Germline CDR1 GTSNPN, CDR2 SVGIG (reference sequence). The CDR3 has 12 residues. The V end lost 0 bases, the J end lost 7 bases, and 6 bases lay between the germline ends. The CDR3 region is CAWSVTSGELFF. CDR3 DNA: TGTGCCTGGAGTGTGACTAGCGGGGAGCTGTTTTTT.

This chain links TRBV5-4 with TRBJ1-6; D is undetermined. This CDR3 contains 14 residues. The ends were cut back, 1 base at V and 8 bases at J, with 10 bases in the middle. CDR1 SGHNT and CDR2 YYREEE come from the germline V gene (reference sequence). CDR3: CASSLKGYDSPLHF. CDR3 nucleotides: TGTGCCAGCAGCTTGAAAGGGTATGATTCACCCCTCCACTTT.

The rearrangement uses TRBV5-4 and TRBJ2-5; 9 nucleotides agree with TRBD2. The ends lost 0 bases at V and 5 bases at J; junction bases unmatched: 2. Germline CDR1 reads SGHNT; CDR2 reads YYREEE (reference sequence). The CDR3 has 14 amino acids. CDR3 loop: CASSLGTSVETQYF. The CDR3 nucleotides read TGTGCCAGCAGCTTGGGGACTAGCGTTGAGACCCAGTACTTC.

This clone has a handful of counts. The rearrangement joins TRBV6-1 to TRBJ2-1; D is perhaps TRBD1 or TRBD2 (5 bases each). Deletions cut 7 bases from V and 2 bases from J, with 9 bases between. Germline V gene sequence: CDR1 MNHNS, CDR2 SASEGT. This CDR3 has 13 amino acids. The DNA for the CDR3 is TGTGCCAGCAAGAGGGGACCCTACAATGAGCAGTTCTTC. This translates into CASKRGPYNEQFF.

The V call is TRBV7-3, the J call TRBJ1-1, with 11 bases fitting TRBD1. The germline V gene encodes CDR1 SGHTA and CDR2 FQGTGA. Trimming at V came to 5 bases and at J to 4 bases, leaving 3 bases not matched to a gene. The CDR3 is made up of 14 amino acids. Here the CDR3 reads CASSPGTGGTEAFF. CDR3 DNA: TGTGCCAGCAGCCCCGGGACAGGGGGCACTGAAGCTTTCTTT. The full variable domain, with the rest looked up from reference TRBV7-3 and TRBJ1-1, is GAGVSQTPSNKVTEKGKYVELRCDPISGHTALYWYRQSLGQGPEFLIYFQGTGAADDSGLPNDRFFAVRPEGSVSTLKIQRTERGDSAVYLCASSPGTGGTEAFFGQGTRLTVV.

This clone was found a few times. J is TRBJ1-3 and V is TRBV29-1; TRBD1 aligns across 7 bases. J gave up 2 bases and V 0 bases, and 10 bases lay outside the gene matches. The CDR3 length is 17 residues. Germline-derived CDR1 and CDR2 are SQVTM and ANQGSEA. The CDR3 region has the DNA TGCAGCGTTGAAGACCTGACAGGGAAAAACGCTGGAAACACCATATATTTT. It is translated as CSVEDLTGKNAGNTIYF. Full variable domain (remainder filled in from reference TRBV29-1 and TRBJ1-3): SAVISQKPSRDICQRGTSLTIQCQVDSQVTMMFWYRQQPGQSLTLIATANQGSEATYESGFVIDKFPISRPNLTFSTLTVSNMSPEDSSIYLCSVEDLTGKNAGNTIYFGEGSWLTVV.

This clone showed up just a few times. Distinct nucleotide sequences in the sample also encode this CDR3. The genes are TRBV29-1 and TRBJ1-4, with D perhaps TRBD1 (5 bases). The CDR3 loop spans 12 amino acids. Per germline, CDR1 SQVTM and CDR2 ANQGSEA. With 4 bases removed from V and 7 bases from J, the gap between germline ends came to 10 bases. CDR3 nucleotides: TGCAGCGTTGGCAGGGCTGGTGAAAAACTGTTTTTT. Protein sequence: CSVGRAGEKLFF.

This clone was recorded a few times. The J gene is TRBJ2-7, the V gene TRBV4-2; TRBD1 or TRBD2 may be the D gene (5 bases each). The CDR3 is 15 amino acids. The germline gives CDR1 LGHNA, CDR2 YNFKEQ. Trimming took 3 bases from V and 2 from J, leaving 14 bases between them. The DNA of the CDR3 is TGTGCCAGCAGCCAGGGGGTAAACCAACCCTACGAGCAGTACTTC. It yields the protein CASSQGVNQPYEQYF.

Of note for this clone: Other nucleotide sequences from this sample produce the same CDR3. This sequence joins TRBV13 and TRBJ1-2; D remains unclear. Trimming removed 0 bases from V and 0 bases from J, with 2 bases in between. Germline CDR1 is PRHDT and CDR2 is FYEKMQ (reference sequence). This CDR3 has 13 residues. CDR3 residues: CASSLGTNYGYTF. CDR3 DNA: TGTGCCAGCAGCTTAGGGACTAACTATGGCTACACCTTC.

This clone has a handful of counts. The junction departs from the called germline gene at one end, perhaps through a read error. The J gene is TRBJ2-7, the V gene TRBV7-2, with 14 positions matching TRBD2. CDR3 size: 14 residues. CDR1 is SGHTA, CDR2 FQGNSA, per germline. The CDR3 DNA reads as TGTGCCAGCAGCTTAGTCGGGACTAGCGGGGGAAAAGACTTC. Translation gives CASSLVGTSGGKDF.

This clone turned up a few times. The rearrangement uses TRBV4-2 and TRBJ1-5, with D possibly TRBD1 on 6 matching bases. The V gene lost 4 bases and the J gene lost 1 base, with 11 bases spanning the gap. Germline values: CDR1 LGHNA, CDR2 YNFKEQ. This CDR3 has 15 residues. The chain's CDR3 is CASSLDRPSNQPQHF. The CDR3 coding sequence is TGTGCCAGCAGCCTTGACAGGCCCAGCAATCAGCCCCAGCATTTT.

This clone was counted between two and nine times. CDR3 sequence (DNA): TGTGCCAGCAGCTGGACAGGCCATCGCTCTAATGAAAAACTGTTTTTT. Its translation is CASSWTGHRSNEKLFF. This sequence joins TRBV7-2 and TRBJ1-4, with 7 bases identical to TRBD1. This CDR3 comprises 16 residues. Germline lookup yields CDR1 SGHTA and CDR2 FQGNSA. The J segment lost 3 bases and the V segment lost 4 bases, leaving 8 bases of the junction unmatched. The full variable domain, rest sourced from reference TRBV7-2 and TRBJ1-4, is GAGVSQSPSNKVTEKGKDVELRCDPISGHTALYWYRQSLGQGLEFLIYFQGNSAPDKSGLPSDRFSAERTGGSVSTLTIQRTQQEDSAVYLCASSWTGHRSNEKLFFGSGTQLSVL.